The 10 T cell receptor beta chains below were found in one sample sequenced in a study of blood T cells in healthy people across ages. A second PCR, run for about 7 to 11 cycles, used a sample-barcoded 5' primer plus a J-beta primer mix. TCRdb independently ran MiXCR on the 5' RACE reads; one entry per CDR3 protein. The table records roughly 550,000 distinct CDR3 sequences, 24% of them present only once. The same specimen was also included in a second study, on T cells of mothers and their children.

Sequences were obtained from blood. These receptors originate from a boy younger than 18 in good health.

Ten or more counts support this clonotype. The chain joins TRBV18 to TRBJ1-1, with 8 bases that match TRBD1. J was trimmed by 3 bases and V by 3 bases; bases with no gene match: 3. The CDR3 sequence is 14 residues long. The germline V gene encodes CDR1 KGHSH and CDR2 LQKENI. The CDR3 region has the DNA TGTGCCAGCTCACCGCAGGGGGCCGACACTGAAGCTTTCTTT. As protein: CASSPQGADTEAFF.

The chain combines TRBV20-1 with TRBJ2-7, with unresolved D. Per germline, CDR1 DFQATT and CDR2 SNEGSKA (reference sequence). V lost 3 bases and J 7 bases, leaving 25 bases between the germline ends. The CDR3 is 16 amino acids. CDR3 DNA sequence: TGCAGTGCTAGGCCGGTGTACAAAGCAACCTTTTTAGAGCAGTACTTC. This gives the protein CSARPVYKATFLEQYF.

This clonotype has more than one count but fewer than ten. The V call is TRBV25-1, the J call TRBJ2-5; D is possibly TRBD1 or TRBD2 (5 bases each). Germline V lookup: CDR1 MGHDK, CDR2 SYGVNS. The CDR3 runs 17 residues. Trimming took off 0 bases at V and 1 base at J, with 15 bases between the two ends. CDR3 DNA: TGTGCCAGCAGTGAATATGGCGCGAGGGGTACCCAAGAGACCCAGTACTTC. Translation gives CASSEYGARGTQETQYF.

The gene calls are TRBV29-1 and TRBJ2-1; 11 bases agree with TRBD1. Per the germline V gene, CDR1 is SQVTM and CDR2 is ANQGSEA. Germline trimming cut 5 bases from V and 8 bases from J; bases unmatched to any gene: 5. The CDR3 consists of 13 residues. CDR3 amino acids: CSVKGQGVHEQFF. CDR3 in DNA: TGCAGCGTTAAGGGACAGGGGGTTCATGAGCAGTTCTTC.

Only a few counts were recorded for this clonotype. The genes are TRBV28 and TRBJ2-7; 9 bases map to TRBD1. This CDR3 region has 15 residues. Germline V gene lookup returns CDR1 MDHEN and CDR2 SYDVKM. J gave up 2 bases and V 8 bases, and 10 bases lay outside the gene matches. CDR3 sequence (DNA): TGTGCCAGCCTACCCCCGGGACAGGGTACCTACGAGCAGTACTTC. Translating it yields CASLPPGQGTYEQYF.

This clonotype has more than one count but fewer than ten. The chain couples TRBV28 to TRBJ2-5; 8 nucleotides match TRBD2. The end of the DNA aligns better with TRBJ2-1, so the J call may be wrong. This CDR3 has 17 amino acids. Looked up from germline, CDR1 is MDHEN and CDR2 is SYDVKM. Here the CDR3 reads CASSFRGGLGIYNEQFF. The DNA of the CDR3 is TGTGCCAGCAGTTTTAGGGGGGGACTAGGAATTTACAATGAGCAGTTCTTC.

The chain carries TRBV5-4 and TRBJ1-4; a possible D gene is TRBD1 (6 bases). With 2 bases removed from V and 4 bases from J, the gap between germline ends came to 9 bases. The CDR3 contains 14 residues. Germline V gene data show CDR1 as SGHNT and CDR2 as YYREEE (reference sequence). CDR3 in DNA: TGTGCCAGCAGCTTTGCAGGGGTTAATGAAAAACTGTTTTTT. Its translation: CASSFAGVNEKLFF.

This clonotype was observed a handful of times. The chain is built from TRBV9 and TRBJ2-5; TRBD1 matches at 7 bases. The V gene end was trimmed by 0 bases and the J gene end by 2 bases; junction bases not matched to a gene: 4. CDR1 is SGDLS, CDR2 YYNGEE, per germline. This CDR3 spans 15 amino acids. For the CDR3, the DNA is TGTGCCAGCAGCGTAGCTACCAGGGGGCAAGAGACCCAGTACTTC. Amino acids: CASSVATRGQETQYF.

The V call is TRBV7-6, the J call TRBJ2-1; 10 nucleotides agree with TRBD1. V lost 5 bases, J lost 3 bases, and 7 bases stayed unmatched. Germline assignment: CDR1 SGHVS and CDR2 FNYEAQ. The CDR3 length is 16 residues. The CDR3: CASSPGDRGLYNEQFF. The CDR3 nucleotides read TGTGCCAGCAGCCCCGGCGACAGGGGGCTCTACAATGAGCAGTTCTTC.

The rearrangement links TRBV6-5 to TRBJ1-4; 7 bases are a match to TRBD1. Losses at the gene ends were 6 bases for V and 3 bases for J; bases not matched to a gene: 4. Germline V gene lookup returns CDR1 MNHEY and CDR2 SVGAGI. This CDR3 is 14 amino acids long. As DNA, the CDR3 is TGTGCCAGCAGGACAGGGCTTTCTAATGAAAAACTGTTTTTT. This gives the protein CASRTGLSNEKLFF.